A selection of T cell receptor beta chains follows, all from one sample in a study of blood T cell repertoires in COVID-19. TCRdb's copy holds only in-frame clones and misses some; the assay was immunoSEQ multiplex PCR. The data hold tens of thousands of clones, with about 91% observed a single time. Sample: peripheral blood. The receptors come from a woman over 75 with acute or convalescent COVID-19. The CDR3 runs from the conserved cysteine through the conserved F or W. A D gene is named only where the DNA matches it firmly. Size is omitted from some rows. Given values are once, few, many or a class for expanded clones.

CDR3aa	CDR3nt	d_gene	v_gene	j_gene	abundance
CASSSQGQGYNEQFF	TGTGCCAGCAGTTCCCAGGGACAGGGGTACAATGAGCAGTTCTTC	TRBD1	TRBV11-3	TRBJ2-1	NA
CASSATGPTEAFF	TGTGCCAGTAGTGCGACAGGTCCGACTGAAGCTTTCTTT	NA	TRBV19	TRBJ1-1	NA
CASSIGGTTTSTLFF	TGTGCCAGTAGTATAGGAGGAACAACAACAAGTACTCTTTTTTTT	NA	TRBV19	TRBJ1-5	NA
CASSHNFGGRNEAFF	TGTGCCAGCAGTCACAATTTCGGGGGGCGGAATGAAGCTTTCTTT	NA	TRBV7-9	TRBJ1-1	NA
CAWSVRGGARGYTF	TGTGCCTGGAGTGTACGGGGAGGGGCGCGGGGCTACACCTTC	NA	TRBV30	TRBJ1-2	NA
CAISEHTGAAGGPLHF	TGTGCCATCAGTGAACACACAGGGGCCGCCGGGGGACCCCTCCACTTT	TRBD1	TRBV10-3	TRBJ1-6	NA
CARSLVTGGYSPLHF	TGTGCCAGAAGCTTGGTGACAGGGGGCTATTCACCCCTCCACTTT	TRBD1	TRBV5-3	TRBJ1-6	NA
CASSSSAGTEETQYF	TGTGCCAGCAGCTCGTCGGCGGGGACGGAAGAGACCCAGTACTTC	NA	TRBV7-2	TRBJ2-5	NA
CASSSQGADYGYTF	TGTGCCAGCAGTTCACAGGGGGCAGACTATGGCTACACCTTC	TRBD1	TRBV28	TRBJ1-2	NA
CASSPTWTSGGQETQYF	TGTGCCAGCAGCCCCACTTGGACTAGCGGGGGCCAAGAGACCCAGTACTTC	TRBD2	TRBV5-4	TRBJ2-5	few
CAIGDTTGSYEQYF	TGTGCCATCGGTGATACGACAGGTTCCTACGAGCAGTACTTC	NA	TRBV10-3	TRBJ2-7	NA
CASSTSGLGADTQYF	TGTGCCAGTAGTACCTCGGGACTAGGGGCAGATACGCAGTATTTT	TRBD2	TRBV19	TRBJ2-3	NA
CASSHAGGTSYEQYF	TGCGCCAGCAGCCACGCGGGAGGCACCTCCTACGAGCAGTACTTC	TRBD2	TRBV4-1	TRBJ2-7	NA
CASSPPKGAGNTIYF	TGTGCCAGCAGCCCTCCTAAGGGGGCTGGAAACACCATATATTTT	NA	TRBV7-9	TRBJ1-3	NA
CASSLRDRGGNEQFF	TGTGCCAGCAGCCTCCGGGACAGGGGAGGGAATGAGCAGTTCTTC	TRBD1	TRBV7-6	TRBJ2-1	NA
CASSTPGQGDYGYTF	TGTGCCAGTAGTACACCGGGACAGGGGGACTATGGCTACACCTTC	TRBD1	TRBV19	TRBJ1-2	NA
CASFLWGGTEAFF	TGTGCCAGCTTCCTTTGGGGAGGGACTGAAGCTTTCTTT	NA	TRBV5-6	TRBJ1-1	once
CSATPGTSGSGEQYF	TGCAGCGCCACGCCCGGGACTAGCGGGAGTGGCGAGCAGTACTTC	TRBD2	TRBV29-1	TRBJ2-7	few
CASSFTQGAGEQFF	TGTGCCAGCAGTTTTACCCAGGGGGCAGGGGAGCAGTTCTTC	TRBD1	TRBV27	TRBJ2-1	NA
CASSQRQGEAFF	TGTGCCAGCAGCCAGCGACAGGGTGAAGCTTTCTTT	TRBD1	TRBV3-1/TRBV3-2	TRBJ1-1	few
CASSLVAGGSYEQYF	TGTGCCAGCAGCTTAGTAGCGGGAGGGTCCTACGAGCAGTACTTC	TRBD2	TRBV11-2	TRBJ2-7	once
CAAYRENYNEQFF	TGTGCCGCGTACAGGGAGAATTACAATGAGCAGTTCTTC	NA	TRBV2	TRBJ2-1	NA
CASSLVSGVGDEQFF	TGTGCCAGCAGCTTAGTATCCGGGGTTGGGGATGAGCAGTTCTTC	NA	TRBV7-9	TRBJ2-1	NA
CASSLPPDTQYF	TGTGCCAGCAGTTTACCCCCTGATACGCAGTATTTT	NA	TRBV27	TRBJ2-3	NA
CASREGLTSNTEAFF	TGCGCCAGCAGGGAAGGACTTACCTCGAACACTGAAGCTTTCTTT	NA	TRBV5-1	TRBJ1-1	NA
CASSLGTSGEQYF	TGTGCCAGCAGCCTTGGGACTAGCGGGGAGCAGTACTTC	TRBD2	TRBV11-3	TRBJ2-7	NA
CAWSVLGGQGVHEQYF	TGTGCCTGGAGTGTTCTAGGGGGACAGGGGGTACACGAGCAGTACTTC	TRBD1	TRBV30	TRBJ2-7	NA
CASSTGYEQYF	TGTGCCAGCAGTACGGGCTACGAGCAGTACTTC	NA	TRBV12-3/TRBV12-4	TRBJ2-7	NA
CASSLDSGSNNEQFF	TGTGCCAGCAGCTTAGATAGCGGGAGTAACAATGAGCAGTTCTTC	TRBD2	TRBV7-6	TRBJ2-1	NA
CASTPQPQHF	TGTGCCAGCACCCCGCAGCCCCAGCATTTT	NA	TRBV21-1	TRBJ1-5	NA